These T cell receptor beta chains were read from a single sample in a study of cytomegalovirus exposure and HLA in healthy donors. The table came from immunoSEQ multiplex PCR; TCRdb's copy has only in-frame clones and leaves some out. Of fewer than 200,000 clones listed, 60% to 80% are singletons. The source material was PBMCs. These receptors were obtained from a male donor in good health and CMV-seronegative. CDR3s include the opening cysteine and the closing phenylalanine or tryptophan. A D gene is named only where the DNA matches it firmly. A clone size is listed for some rows: how often the clone was seen (once, few, many), or a class if it is expanded.

TRBJ1-2	TRBV28	few	TRBD1	CASSWGGQVYGYTF
TRBJ2-1	TRBV19	once	NA	CASSLNREHNEQFF
TRBJ1-1	TRBV4-3	few	NA	CASSQDHNSLLKAFF
TRBJ2-5	TRBV11-1	few	TRBD1	CASGRGETQYF
TRBJ1-1	TRBV11-3	NA	NA	CASSLQLNTEAFF
TRBJ1-1	TRBV5-1	NA	NA	CASSLGLNTEAFF
TRBJ2-7	TRBV19	NA	TRBD1	CASMGGQGPHEQYF
TRBJ1-5	TRBV30	NA	NA	CAWSLQGNQPQHF
TRBJ2-7	TRBV6-5	NA	NA	CASSSLAALSYEQYF
TRBJ2-1	TRBV7-8	NA	TRBD2	CASSPVGASGSNEQFF
TRBJ2-6	TRBV6-5	NA	NA	CASSYRQAGANVLTF
TRBJ1-5	TRBV4-3	few	NA	CASSHDRGWNQPQHF
TRBJ2-5	TRBV11-3	NA	NA	CASSLDRGPQETQYF
TRBJ2-1	TRBV4-1	NA	NA	CASSQVGAYYNEQFF
TRBJ1-4	TRBV15	once	TRBD1	CATSRDRGHEKLFF
TRBJ1-3	TRBV18	NA	TRBD1	CASSPQGQNRNTIYF
TRBJ2-1	TRBV9	NA	TRBD2	CASSPSGSSYNEQFF
NA	TRBV27	NA	NA	CASSRSSGHYEQYF
TRBJ2-5	TRBV4-1	NA	TRBD2	CASSQDPGLAGGQETQYF
TRBJ2-3	TRBV5-1	NA	TRBD2	CASSLRPSGGSDTQYF
TRBJ2-7	TRBV4-2	NA	NA	CASSQEQGNPYEQYF
TRBJ2-2	TRBV6-1	NA	NA	CASRGQPNTGELFF
TRBJ2-7	TRBV14	NA	NA	CASSPQAGSYEQYF
TRBJ2-5	TRBV19	NA	TRBD2	CASSVGLAGAGFRETQYF
TRBJ2-3	TRBV6-5	NA	TRBD2	CASSYAGGTDTQYF
TRBJ2-7	TRBV9	NA	NA	CASSVDLGAYEQYF
TRBJ2-3	TRBV5-8	NA	TRBD2	CASSLSWTGGPKDTQYF
TRBJ2-2	TRBV6-1	NA	NA	CASSEAWALGELFF
TRBJ2-3	TRBV5-1	few	NA	CASSLGGSASTDTQYF
TRBJ1-1	TRBV4-2	NA	NA	CASSRSSDYNTEAFF
TRBJ2-1	TRBV7-3	NA	NA	CASSLIQGSDEQFF
TRBJ2-7	TRBV5-1	NA	NA	CASSLEGTPTYEQYF
TRBJ1-5	TRBV7-6	NA	TRBD1	CASSHQGANQPQHF
TRBJ2-3	TRBV5-8	NA	NA	CASNSQPNTDTQYF
TRBJ2-7	TRBV9	NA	TRBD2	CASSVDPSGLGEQYF
TRBJ2-7	TRBV21-1	few	NA	CASSKDTKDYEQYF
TRBJ2-7	TRBV11-2	few	TRBD2	CASSLSLAGGTSSYEQYF
TRBJ2-1	TRBV27	few	TRBD2	CASNNLAGGYNEQFF
TRBJ2-5	TRBV4-3	many	NA	CASSQDADSQETQYF
TRBJ2-2	TRBV6-5	NA	NA	CASLSVTGELFF
TRBJ1-1	TRBV5-1	NA	TRBD1	CASMPGTGNTEAFF